A selection of T cell receptor beta chains follows, all from one sample in a study of metastatic and nonmetastatic thyroid tumors. TCRdb re-called the PCR reads through MiXCR. Of about 43,000 clones in the sample, under 4% are singletons; the top ten hold roughly a tenth. The sample was blood. The receptors were gathered from a female donor with papillary thyroid cancer or a benign thyroid nodule (not recorded which). Some clones in this sample may be carry-over from other donors' samples. The CDR3 runs from the conserved cysteine through the conserved F or W. Fields, in order: V gene, D gene, J gene, CDR3 length, CDR3 protein. The D gene is left open where the match is weak.

>TRBV28|NA|TRBJ1-2|13
CASIGAGRGGYTF
>TRBV11-2|NA|TRBJ2-1|13
CASSLGWGIEQFF
>TRBV27|NA|TRBJ2-6|17
CASSTEEGVSGANVLTF
>TRBV11-3|TRBD2|TRBJ2-2|21
CASSTRQKGTNGGESIGELFF
>TRBV27|TRBD1|TRBJ2-1|12
CASTKTGREQFF
>TRBV5-1|TRBD2|TRBJ2-1|16
CASSDGTSGNYNEQFF
>TRBV28|NA|TRBJ2-5|14
CASSLSRAQETQYF
>TRBV6-1|NA|TRBJ1-1|13
CASSGGWGSEAFF
>TRBV15|NA|TRBJ1-1|12
CSTSLGLREAFF
>TRBV2|TRBD2|TRBJ2-1|18
CASRRTTGLADAYNEQFF
>TRBV6-1|TRBD2|TRBJ2-7|18
CASSLTSGRRARSYGQYF
>TRBV5-1|TRBD2|TRBJ2-5|16
CASSTGTSGFQETQYF
>TRBV2|TRBD1|TRBJ2-4|15
CASSQDRGAKNIQYF
>TRBV7-9|TRBD1|TRBJ1-4|14
CASSLVGGNEKLFF
>TRBV6-2/TRBV6-3|NA|TRBJ2-4|12
CACTEGRNIPYF
>TRBV6-1|NA|TRBJ1-4|14
CASSEWGADEKLFF
>TRBV6-1|TRBD2|TRBJ2-1|18
CASSLGGAGGLSYNEQFF
>TRBV12-3/TRBV12-4|NA|TRBJ2-1|13
CASCCGDRPSKFF
>TRBV4-1|NA|TRBJ1-1|12
CASSQRSTEAFF
>TRBV20-1|NA|TRBJ2-1|14
CSAEDTGQYNEQFF
>TRBV7-3|NA|TRBJ1-5|15
CASIRLGARVQPQHF
>TRBV7-8|TRBD2|TRBJ2-1|16
CASSFLGRGAHNEQFF
>TRBV7-3|NA|TRBJ2-7|18
CASSLSPVDRRSSYEQYF
>TRBV20-1|TRBD2|TRBJ2-3|15
CSAGTSGYNTDTQYF
>TRBV27|NA|TRBJ1-2|14
CASSLRPVKCGYTF
>TRBV2|NA|TRBJ1-4|13
CASSEAQVGKLFF
>TRBV6-1|TRBD2|TRBJ2-5|17
CASKFGLGTSDQETQYF
>TRBV7-3|NA|TRBJ2-2|16
CASSLTPGGNAGELVF